This T cell receptor beta chain was identified in a study of cytomegalovirus exposure and HLA in healthy donors (TCRdb year 2017). Background for the entire study: In an earlier analysis of about 560 of the donors, 276 Gb of sequence data and some 100 million unique TCR beta sequences from about 190 million T cells were reported. Donor age, sex, ethnicity and CMV serostatus were compiled together with the repertoire data. The study combined high-throughput TCR immunosequencing, statistical association of individual TCRs with disease status, and machine learning to predict cytomegalovirus infection status. The study was designed to test whether signatures of past pathogen exposure could be identified by cataloging public T cell receptors. All discovery cohort repertoires had been generated using a single sequencing platform. Class I and class II HLA loci were covered by the typing at four-digit resolution. In a later analysis, previously published TCR beta repertoires from 666 donors were re-analyzed and high-resolution HLA genotyping was added so that TCR occurrence patterns could be studied. Roughly 300 gigabases of sequencing data and 70 million to 95 million unique TCR sequences made up an early release that covered roughly 670 HLA-typed donors. A separate validation cohort of 90 to 150 different subjects was used in addition to the roughly 670-subject first cohort. Among some 410 genotyped donors of the cohort, an average of approximately 230,000 unique TCR beta nucleotide sequences were sequenced per donor, about a sixth of them non-productive. The later analysis used no new phenotypic data to find candidate immune exposures, relying instead on TCR beta sequences and their occurrence across donors. The number of donors typed differed by locus, with roughly 629-640 for A, B, C, DRB1 and DQB1, approximately 500 for DQA1, under 610 for DPA1, and over 400 for DPB1. To decide whether each TCR beta V gene segment behaved as functional or pseudogenic, an earlier analysis of over 500 of the donors relied on high-throughput TCR beta sequencing. In a later genetic analysis, genome-wide SNP genotypes for about 60% of the 666 donors were used, and that subset was treated as a discovery cohort. Using immunosequencing, the study profiled T cell repertoires from 550 to 750 subjects and related those repertoires to cytomegalovirus serostatus. Of the approximately 400 genotyped donors, around 81% fell in the genetic ancestry cluster associated with self-reported Caucasian donors. Because of strong linkage in the cohort, roughly five DR-DQ haplotypes were treated as single units for association and clustering.

Taken from cysteine to phenylalanine, the CDR3 has 17 residues. The sequence is cut down to CDR3 DNA, 51 bases in frame from base 1. V is cut back by 5 bases and J by 6 bases, with 8 bases in the junction unmatched. The germline V gene yields SGHTA for CDR1 and FQGTGA for CDR2. The library was generated by the immunoSEQ multiplex PCR assay. A mixture of 60 forward primers for TCR Vbeta segments and 13 reverse primers for TCR Jbeta segments was used in the multiplex PCR. The CDR3 region of rearranged TCR beta genes was amplified from genomic DNA by a multiplex PCR assay. The Illumina HiSeq System was used to sequence the amplified TCR beta libraries as 87-base-pair reads. On the study's bioinformatics: Across the 500 to 700 repertoires, a later analysis counted roughly 77 million unique TCR beta chains, roughly 11 million of which were shared by at least two donors. Raw reads were error-corrected and collapsed into unique sequences by a nearest-neighbor algorithm in which closely related sequences were merged to remove PCR and sequencing errors. V, D and J gene segments were assigned by aligning CDR3 sequences to IMGT reference sequences. For a sequence to be retained, a match of at least six nucleotides to both a V gene segment and a J gene segment was required. A rearrangement was called productive if the CDR3 had no stop codons and remained in frame with V and J, and every other rearrangement was called non-productive. CDR3 was defined according to IMGT convention as the region running from the second conserved V-encoded cysteine to the conserved J-encoded phenylalanine. In an earlier analysis of 550 to 650 of the donors, sequences lacking an unambiguous match to a single V gene segment were excluded. An earlier analysis of 587 of the donors called V segments functional above 56.7% productive rearrangements and segregating when the between-donor standard deviation exceeded 5%. To diagnose cytomegalovirus status from the catalog of TCR beta chain sequences, a statistical classification framework was built. In a later analysis, TCR nucleotide sequences were compared against IMGT/GENE-DB human TR gene sequences so that V and J genes could be assigned. The TCRdist pipeline was used in a later analysis to assign CDR3 sequences and most-parsimonious VDJ recombination scenarios. In a later analysis, every TCR beta chain was defined by the combination of its CDR3 amino acid sequence and its V-gene family, and reads without a unique V-gene family were dropped. To address suspected cross-contamination and a sequencing artifact, a later analysis removed 450 to 700 highly shared, low-generation-probability nucleotide sequences. In a later analysis, a clonal expansion index for each public chain was calculated from normalized within-repertoire ranks of inferred template counts. In a later analysis, generation probabilities were computed with a VDJ recombination model fitted to out-of-frame rearrangements, and the resulting probabilities were checked against IGoR. In a later analysis, hypergeometric tests were used to score TCR-TCR, TCR-HLA and TCR-CMV co-occurrence, with a repertoire-size bias correction applied to TCR pairs. To estimate false discovery rates, a later analysis permuted the HLA or CMV assignments 20 times. A later analysis grouped co-occurring TCRs with DBSCAN, adding TCRdist sequence similarity when clustering within HLA-allele-positive subsets. Co-occurrence clustering excluded repertoires with fewer than 30,000 or more than 120,000 public chains, plus five with anomalous nucleotide sharing. TCRdb mirrors the immuneACCESS table, restricted to in-frame sequences. Some clones are absent from its copies; in checked studies, under half trace to an unresolved V gene, and the reason for the others is unknown. V, J and clone size reflect that table, while D and trimming were determined from the DNA. The sample table holds more than 150,000 clones, of which 70% to 80% were seen once. The ten most abundant clones make up roughly 1.5% of the sample.

As to this clone: The clone's antigen remains unknown. It has no much larger one-base neighbor in the sample; base qualities were not kept.

Overall study results and their limits: In an earlier analysis of approximately 600 of the donors, most TCR beta V segments were observed in productive rearrangements about 87% or about 30% of the time, broadly matching IMGT annotations. CMV serostatus was the only immune exposure information available for the cohort. The study gave a list of some 150 TCR beta chains associated with cytomegalovirus. It was suggested by the authors that the approach could potentially be generalized to other disease states and immunological phenotypes. According to a later analysis, TCR association rates differed among HLA loci, with DRB1 alleles showing the most associated TCRs and HLA-C alleles showing the fewest. Compared with equally common non-associated chains, HLA-associated TCR beta chains in a later analysis were more clonally expanded and had lower generation probabilities. A group of highly shared sequence variants was considered likely to be a technical artifact of the sequencing pipeline. A later genetic analysis associated a missense DCLRE1C variant with V-gene and J-gene trimming of TCR beta chains, and an independent cohort replicated the association. Specific HLA alleles were associated with 15,000 to 20,000 TCR beta sequences at a false discovery rate of 0.05 in a later analysis. Some IMGT-functional V segments, including TRBV6-2 and TRBV6-3, could not be told apart with the 87-base-pair reads, so those segments were excluded. Because counts were too low, about 15 rarely observed V segments, including chromosome 9 orphons, were left out of the earlier analysis of some 600 of the donors. According to a later analysis, parvovirus B19, influenza, CMV and Epstein-Barr virus appeared linked to several top co-occurrence clusters. Correlated functional status among segregating V segments might reflect linkage disequilibrium, but an unknown experimental factor could not be ruled out. A further reported finding was that TCR beta sequences accurately predicted the HLA-A and HLA-B alleles for most subjects in the first cohort. Because HLA typing was missing for some donors at each locus, association tests included only the typed subset. Compared with the roughly 700-donor mean, donors in an Asian-associated ancestry cluster had fewer N-insertions in productive TCRs, according to a later genetic analysis. In both the original and validation cohorts, the classifier was reported to diagnose cytomegalovirus status with high specificity and sensitivity. When HLA alleles, especially DR and DQ, strongly co-occurred, TCR associations were difficult to assign to individual alleles. Across donors, most TCR sequences were observed very rarely, whereas some public TCRs were present in many individuals. The cohort was sequenced for TCR beta chains only, and without alpha or paired-chain data the features that could be detected were limited. Three of the identified cytomegalovirus-associated TCR beta chains were confirmed in vitro to be specific for cytomegalovirus antigens. In a later analysis, most CMV-associated TCR beta chains were found to appear HLA-restricted, with HLA associations seemingly driven largely by CMV exposure. The presence/absence analyses assumed that sequencing depth was roughly uniform across donors, and that assumption may not be true.

The cohort consisted of approximately 670 healthy bone marrow donors. At the time of sampling, all cohort members were nominally healthy, though unrecorded immune exposures were likely present. The donor was CMV seronegative and belonged to the group of 352 seronegative cohort members. Each donor provided a peripheral blood sample, and peripheral blood mononuclear cells were used for TCR beta sequencing. Genomic DNA was extracted from the blood cell samples with the Qiagen DNeasy Blood Extraction Kit. Here the chain combines TRBV7-3 and TRBJ2-2, and TRBD2 matches 14 of the central bases. Sequenced: PBMCs. The origin of this receptor is a young man in good health and CMV-seronegative. At the DNA level, the sequence is TGTGCCAGCAGCCTCTCTTCGGGACTAGCGGGAGCCGGGGAGCTGTTTTTT. Translated, this is CASSLSSGLAGAGELFF.